This T cell receptor (beta chain) is from a study of T cell responses to AZD1222 COVID-19 vaccine. Generated by immunoSEQ multiplex PCR, the TCRdb table keeps only in-frame clones and is missing some. Of around 120,000 clones listed, around 93% are singletons. The CDR3 sequence is 14 residues long. Germline-derived CDR1 and CDR2 are ENHRY and SYGVKD. Trimming took 8 bases from V and 0 from J, leaving 13 bases between them. Source: peripheral blood, taken 28 days after the second AZD1222 dose. The chain recombines TRBV10-3 with TRBJ1-1, with D possibly being TRBD1 (6 bases). This receptor was obtained from an adult who received the AZD1222 COVID-19 vaccine. The CDR3 DNA reads TGTGCCATCGGCCAGGGGCTGGTGAACACTGAAGCTTTCTTT. This translates into CAIGQGLVNTEAFF.